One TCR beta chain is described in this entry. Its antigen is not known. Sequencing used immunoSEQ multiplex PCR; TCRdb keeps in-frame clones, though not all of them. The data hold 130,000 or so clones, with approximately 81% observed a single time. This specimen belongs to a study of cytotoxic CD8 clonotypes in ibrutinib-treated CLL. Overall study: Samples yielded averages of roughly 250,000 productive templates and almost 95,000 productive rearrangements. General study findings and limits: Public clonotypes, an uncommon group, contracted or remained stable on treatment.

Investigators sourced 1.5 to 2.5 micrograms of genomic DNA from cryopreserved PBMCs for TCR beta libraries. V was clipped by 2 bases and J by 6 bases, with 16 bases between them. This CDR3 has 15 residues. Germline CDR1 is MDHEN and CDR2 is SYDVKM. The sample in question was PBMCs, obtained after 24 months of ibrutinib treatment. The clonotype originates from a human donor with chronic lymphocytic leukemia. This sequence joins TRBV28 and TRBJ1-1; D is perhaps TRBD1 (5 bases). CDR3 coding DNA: TGTGCCAGCAGTTTAATAGGTAGTGGGGGTTCTGAAGCTTTCTTT. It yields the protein CASSLIGSGGSEAFF.